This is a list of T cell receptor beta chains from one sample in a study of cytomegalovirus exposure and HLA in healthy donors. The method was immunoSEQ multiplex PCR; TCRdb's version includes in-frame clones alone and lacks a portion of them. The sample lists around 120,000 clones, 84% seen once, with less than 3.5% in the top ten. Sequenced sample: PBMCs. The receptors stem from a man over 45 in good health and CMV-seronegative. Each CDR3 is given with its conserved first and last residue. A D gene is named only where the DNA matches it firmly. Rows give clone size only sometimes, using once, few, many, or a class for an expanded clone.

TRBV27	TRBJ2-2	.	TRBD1	CASSPWTGGNGELFF	TGTGCCAGCAGTCCCTGGACAGGGGGGAACGGGGAGCTGTTTTTT
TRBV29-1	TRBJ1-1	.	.	CSVGQIEAFF	TGCAGCGTAGGACAGATTGAAGCTTTCTTT
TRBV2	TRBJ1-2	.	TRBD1	CATTRGPGDGYTF	TGTGCCACCACCAGGGGGCCCGGGGATGGCTACACCTTC
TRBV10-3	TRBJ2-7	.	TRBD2	CAISELAGDTYEQYF	TGTGCCATCAGTGAGCTAGCGGGGGACACCTACGAGCAGTACTTC
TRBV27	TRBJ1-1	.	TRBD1	CASSLYRGPGTEAFF	TGTGCCAGCAGTTTATACAGGGGGCCGGGAACTGAAGCTTTCTTT
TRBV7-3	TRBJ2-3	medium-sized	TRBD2	CASSHRGGATDTQYF	TGTGCCAGCAGCCACCGCGGGGGGGCCACAGATACGCAGTATTTT
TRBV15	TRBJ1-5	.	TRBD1	CATSRGTGGSNQPQHF	TGTGCCACCAGCAGAGGGACAGGGGGGAGCAATCAGCCCCAGCATTTT
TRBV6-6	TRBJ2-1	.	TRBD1	CASRRQGAPYNEQFF	TGTGCCAGCAGAAGACAGGGGGCGCCCTACAATGAGCAGTTCTTC
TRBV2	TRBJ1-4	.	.	CASSEDIQRFEKLFF	TGTGCCAGCAGTGAGGACATTCAAAGGTTCGAAAAACTGTTTTTT
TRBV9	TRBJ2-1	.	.	CASRSQGLSYNEQFF	TGTGCCAGCAGGTCCCAGGGGCTCTCCTACAATGAGCAGTTCTTC
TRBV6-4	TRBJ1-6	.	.	CASSPLGLGGGSPLHF	TGTGCCAGCAGTCCCCTCGGACTGGGGGGAGGGTCACCCCTCCACTTT
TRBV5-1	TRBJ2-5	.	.	CASSLGEGRETQYF	TGCGCCAGCAGCTTGGGTGAGGGTAGGGAGACCCAGTACTTC
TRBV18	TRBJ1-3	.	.	CASSPKQLSGNTIYF	TGTGCCAGCTCACCAAAACAGCTCTCTGGAAACACCATATATTTT
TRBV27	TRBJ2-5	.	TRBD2	CASSSLSAGGETQYF	TGTGCCAGCAGTTCCCTCTCGGCGGGGGGGGAGACCCAGTACTTC
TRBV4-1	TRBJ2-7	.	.	CASSQTGSGDEQYF	TGCGCCAGCAGCCAAACAGGATCGGGGGACGAGCAGTACTTC
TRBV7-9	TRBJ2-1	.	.	CASSAGTYNEQFF	TGTGCCAGCAGCGCCGGGACCTACAATGAGCAGTTCTTC
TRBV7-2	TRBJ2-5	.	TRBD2	CASSFQRGGETQYF	TGTGCCAGCAGCTTCCAGCGGGGGGGAGAGACCCAGTACTTC
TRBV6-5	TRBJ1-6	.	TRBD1	CASSQTGSGRSPLHF	TGTGCCAGCAGTCAGACAGGGTCTGGCCGCTCACCCCTCCACTTT
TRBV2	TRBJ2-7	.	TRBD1	CASSQTGMRQYF	TGTGCCAGCAGTCAGACAGGGATGAGGCAGTACTTC
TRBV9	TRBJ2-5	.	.	CASSFSGSQETQYF	TGTGCCAGCAGCTTTAGCGGATCCCAAGAGACCCAGTACTTC
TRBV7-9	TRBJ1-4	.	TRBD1	CASSARTGGNEKLFF	TGTGCCAGCAGCGCCCGGACAGGGGGCAATGAAAAACTGTTTTTT
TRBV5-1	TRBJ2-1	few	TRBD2	CASSTGLAGGYYNEQFF	TGCGCCAGCAGCACCGGACTAGCGGGGGGCTACTACAATGAGCAGTTCTTC